What follows are 30 T cell receptor beta chains derived from one specimen sequenced in a study of early T cells in non-severe SARS-CoV-2 infection. TCRdb itself ran the 5' RACE reads through MiXCR, one entry per CDR3 protein. The sample yields fewer than 55,000 distinct CDR3 sequences, roughly 7% seen once. Sequencing was done on a sample of whole blood. The receptor set was obtained from an adult who was a healthcare worker with PCR-confirmed SARS-CoV-2 infection or an uninfected control (not recorded which).

This clonotype is categorized as medium-sized. The V gene is TRBV7-9, the J gene TRBJ2-3; no clear D gene. Deletions cut 2 bases from V and 6 bases from J, with 3 bases between. Germline V gives CDR1 SEHNR, CDR2 FQNEAQ (reference sequence). CDR3 length equals 11 residues. The CDR3 sequence: CASSLLDTQYF. The CDR3 nucleotides read TGTGCCAGCAGCTTATTGGATACGCAGTATTTT.

The CDR3 nucleotides are TGTGCCAGCAGTACCCTGGACGGGTCGCGCGCCTACAATGAGCAGTTCTTC. Amino acid sequence: CASSTLDGSRAYNEQFF. The rearrangement links TRBV6-2 or TRBV6-3 to TRBJ2-1; D ambiguous. Germline CDR1 and CDR2: MNHEY and SVGEGT. V was shortened by 5 bases and J by 2 bases, with 19 bases between the two germline ends. This CDR3 contains 17 residues.

Ten or more counts support this clonotype. This CDR3 reads CASSLTPRQGRGNSPLHF. CDR3 DNA sequence: TGTGCCAGCAGTTTAACTCCCCGACAGGGACGAGGGAATTCACCCCTCCACTTT. The genes are TRBV28 and TRBJ1-6; 7 bases are shared with TRBD1. CDR3 size: 18 residues. Unmatched junction bases numbered 14, after V lost 2 bases and J lost 7 bases. Germline CDR1 is MDHEN and CDR2 is SYDVKM.

The V gene is TRBV28, the J gene TRBJ2-7; tentative D call: TRBD2 (5 bases). The CDR3 length is 12 residues. V was cut by 8 bases and J by 2 bases, with 10 bases left in between. Germline V lookup: CDR1 MDHEN, CDR2 SYDVKM. Here the CDR3 reads CASSPGTYEQYF. DNA for the CDR3: TGTGCCAGCTCACCGGGGACCTACGAGCAGTACTTC. The full variable domain, completed using reference TRBV28 and TRBJ2-7, is DVKVTQSSRYLVKRTGEKVFLECVQDMDHENMFWYRQDPGLGLRLIYFSYDVKMKEKGDIPEGYSVSREKKERFSLILESASTNQTSMYLCASSPGTYEQYFGPGTRLTVT.

There are many counts of this clonotype. This chain connects TRBV12-3 or TRBV12-4 to TRBJ2-3; TRBD1 matches at 7 bases. This CDR3 region has 15 residues. V shed 5 bases and J 1 base; nucleotides not matched to a gene: 6. The CDR3 DNA is TGTGCCAGCAGTCCCTTCACAGGGGGCACAGATACGCAGTATTTT. This gives the protein CASSPFTGGTDTQYF.

In its sample, this clonotype was seen many times. The rearrangement joins TRBV20-1 to TRBJ1-2; possible D gene TRBD1, 5 bases. CDR3 length: 14 amino acids. Germline CDR1 is DFQATT and CDR2 is SNEGSKA (reference sequence). The ends were cut back, 0 bases at V and 2 bases at J, with 10 bases in the middle. This chain's CDR3 is CSARDGWGNYGYTF. The CDR3 bases are TGCAGTGCTAGAGATGGTTGGGGGAACTATGGCTACACCTTC.

Ten or more counts support this clonotype. The chain employs TRBV19 and TRBJ1-4; 7 bases align to TRBD1. The CDR3 loop spans 15 amino acids. The germline gives CDR1 LNHDA, CDR2 SQIVND (reference sequence). Trimming took 9 bases from V and 5 from J; bases not matched to a gene: 12. The DNA of the CDR3 is TGTGCCAGCAGCTTACTTAACAGGGGAAATGAAAAACTGTTTTTT. The encoded protein is CASSLLNRGNEKLFF.

At least ten counts were recorded for this clonotype. The chain carries TRBV5-4 and TRBJ2-1; 13 bases align to TRBD2. The germline V gene has CDR1 SGHNT and CDR2 YYREEE (reference sequence). With V trimmed by 5 bases and J by 0 bases, 8 bases remained unmatched. This CDR3 contains 18 residues. CDR3 loop: CASSSGLAGTFSYNEQFF. The CDR3 region has the DNA TGTGCCAGCAGTTCGGGACTAGCGGGGACCTTCTCCTACAATGAGCAGTTCTTC.

This clonotype turned up a few times. The chain recombines TRBV3-1 with TRBJ1-1, with D perhaps matching TRBD1 (5 bases). The CDR3 runs 14 residues. Looked up from germline, CDR1 is LGHDT and CDR2 is YNNKEL (reference sequence). V was trimmed by 1 base and J by 2 bases, leaving 8 bases between them. This CDR3 reads CASSQVTGNTEAFF. CDR3 coding DNA: TGTGCCAGCAGCCAAGTAACAGGAAACACTGAAGCTTTCTTT.

The sample holds many counts of this clonotype. The rearrangement joins TRBV6-1 to TRBJ2-2, with TRBD1 identical over 10 bases. V lost 4 bases and J lost 3; bases outside the gene matches: 11. This CDR3 region has 18 residues. CDR1 and CDR2 (germline): MNHNS, SASEGT. CDR3 amino acids: CASSGRTGGLAYTGELFF. CDR3 DNA sequence: TGTGCCAGCAGTGGGCGGACAGGGGGTTTGGCATACACCGGGGAGCTGTTTTTT.

This clonotype was seen a few times. This chain joins TRBV12-3 or TRBV12-4 and TRBJ2-1, with a possible D match to TRBD1 (5 bases). There are 16 residues in the CDR3. V lost 3 bases, J lost 8 bases, and 20 bases lay in between. The chain's CDR3 is CASSFPPYRRSDEQFF. The CDR3 bases are TGTGCCAGCAGTTTCCCGCCCTACAGGAGATCGGATGAGCAGTTCTTC.

The chain uses TRBV27 and TRBJ2-3; perhaps D is TRBD1 or TRBD2 (5 bases each). The V end was cut by 2 bases, the J end by 0 bases, with 12 bases between. The V gene's germline CDR1 is MNHEY and CDR2 SMNVEV (reference sequence). This CDR3 region has 16 residues. The CDR3 nucleotides are TGTGCCAGCAGTTTACGGGACCTTACTAGCACAGATACGCAGTATTTT. It translates to CASSLRDLTSTDTQYF.

This clonotype was counted many times. V is TRBV27 and J is TRBJ1-4, with 10 bases that match TRBD1. J gave up 5 bases and V 7 bases, and 7 bases lay outside the gene matches. The germline V gene encodes CDR1 MNHEY and CDR2 SMNVEV (reference sequence). This CDR3 comprises 15 residues. The CDR3 reads CASNPGTGENEKLFF. DNA for the CDR3: TGTGCCAGCAACCCGGGGACAGGGGAGAATGAAAAACTGTTTTTT.

Of note for this clonotype: This may stem from a read error, because a much larger clone lies one nucleotide away. V and J are TRBV20-1 and TRBJ2-2, with no clear D. Germline-derived CDR1 and CDR2 are DFQATT and SNEGSKA (reference sequence). V was trimmed by 0 bases and J by 6 bases, leaving 11 bases between them. The CDR3 consists of 14 residues. CDR3 sequence (DNA): TGCAGTGCTAGAGATTACCGGGTCGCCGGGGAGCTGTTTTTT. Protein product: CSARDYRVAGELFF.

This clonotype has a handful of counts. The chain is built from TRBV10-2 and TRBJ1-4; D unresolved. CDR1 and CDR2 from the germline V gene are WSHSY and SAAADI. CDR3 length: 15 residues. V lost 2 bases to trimming and J lost 0 bases, with 7 bases between them. This CDR3 reads CASSEEDSTNEKLFF. The CDR3 nucleotides are TGCGCCAGCAGTGAGGAAGATTCAACTAATGAAAAACTGTTTTTT.

This clonotype was counted between two and nine times. This sequence joins TRBV4-3 and TRBJ2-7, with TRBD2 matching over 10 bases. The CDR3 loop spans 16 amino acids. Germline CDR1 LGHNA, CDR2 YSLEER. V lost 4 bases, J lost 4 bases, and 10 bases stayed unmatched. The CDR3 nucleotides are TGCGCCAGCAGCCTTCAAAGCGGGGGGGGAATATACGAGCAGTACTTC. It is translated as CASSLQSGGGIYEQYF.

There are a few counts of this clonotype. The chain uses TRBV7-6 and TRBJ2-7; D is undetermined. This CDR3 contains 13 residues. Trimming cost V 2 bases and J 0 bases, with 5 bases left between them. Germline assignment: CDR1 SGHVS and CDR2 FNYEAQ. In DNA form, the CDR3 reads TGTGCCAGCAGCTTACACAGCTCCTACGAGCAGTACTTC. It translates to CASSLHSSYEQYF.

This clonotype was seen many times. The rearrangement uses TRBV20-1 and TRBJ1-1; D unresolved. In germline, CDR1 is DFQATT, CDR2 SNEGSKA (reference sequence). V shed 5 bases and J shed 13 bases, with 20 bases lying between them. The CDR3 runs to 12 residues. The CDR3 region is CSALDGPGGVFF. The CDR3 nucleotides read TGCAGTGCTTTGGACGGGCCCGGTGGGGTTTTCTTT.

This clonotype was counted between two and nine times. This chain joins TRBV6-5 and TRBJ1-1; the match to TRBD1 covers 7 bases. Germline values: CDR1 MNHEY, CDR2 SVGAGI. This CDR3 is 15 amino acids long. V trimming: 5 bases; J trimming: 1 base; junction bases outside the gene matches: 7. CDR3 bases: TGTGCCAGCAGTCCGCAGGGGGAGACGAACACTGAAGCTTTCTTT. This encodes CASSPQGETNTEAFF.

This clonotype came up a few times. The chain carries TRBV24-1 and TRBJ2-1; TRBD2 matches at 12 bases. After removal of 4 bases from V and 7 bases from J, the junction contained 10 bases not matched to a gene. Germline-derived CDR1 and CDR2 are KGHDR and SFDVKD. There are 17 residues in the CDR3. The CDR3 DNA follows: TGTGCCACCAGTGACCCCTCTAGCGGGGGGGCCGGGAATGAGCAGTTCTTC. This sequence encodes CATSDPSSGGAGNEQFF.

The table lists this clonotype with many counts. The chain has TRBV11-2 and TRBJ1-2; maybe TRBD1 (5 bases). The CDR3 is 12 residues long. The ends were cut back, 0 bases at V and 8 bases at J, with 7 bases in the middle. In germline, CDR1 is SGHAT, CDR2 FQNNGV. CDR3 nucleotides: TGTGCCAGCAGCTTAGAGAAGGGGGGCTACACCTTC. It translates to CASSLEKGGYTF. The variable domain in full, completed from reference TRBV11-2 and TRBJ1-2, reads EAGVAQSPRYKIIEKRQSVAFWCNPISGHATLYWYQQILGQGPKLLIQFQNNGVVDDSQLPKDRFSAERLKGVDSTLKIQPAKLEDSAVYLCASSLEKGGYTFGSGTRLTVV.

This clonotype has more than one count but fewer than ten. The chain carries TRBV3-1 and TRBJ1-6; D not certain. The CDR3 contains 14 residues. Trimming removed 5 bases from V and 7 bases from J, with 12 bases in between. CDR1 is LGHDT and CDR2 is YNNKEL in the germline V gene (reference sequence). The DNA of the CDR3 is TGTGCCAGCAGCGAGCTTTCCAGAAATTCACCCCTCCACTTT. The encoded protein is CASSELSRNSPLHF.

This clonotype was seen more than once but under ten times. The chain employs TRBV7-2 and TRBJ2-1; TRBD1 aligns across 9 bases. Losses at the gene ends were 6 bases for V and 4 bases for J; bases not matched to a gene: 7. Per the germline V gene, CDR1 is SGHTA and CDR2 is FQGNSA. CDR3 length equals 15 residues. CDR3: CASRQGALGYNEQFF. The CDR3 bases are TGTGCCAGCAGACAGGGGGCTCTAGGATACAATGAGCAGTTCTTC.

This clonotype was observed at least ten times. The CDR3 nucleotides read TGTGCCAGCAGCTTATTTTCAGGGGGCGATCAGCCCCAGCATTTT. This gives the protein CASSLFSGGDQPQHF. The rearrangement links TRBV7-9 to TRBJ1-5; TRBD1 agrees at 8 bases. The CDR3 sequence is 15 residues long. CDR1 is SEHNR and CDR2 is FQNEAQ in the germline V gene (reference sequence). V trimming: 2 bases; J trimming: 5 bases; junction bases outside the gene matches: 5.

In this sample, this clonotype turned up many times. The chain combines TRBV2 with TRBJ2-3; 13 bases are a match to TRBD2. CDR1 SNHLY and CDR2 FYNNEI come from the germline V gene. This CDR3 contains 13 residues. Trimming removed 10 bases from V and 9 bases from J; junction bases left unmatched: 7. CDR3 in DNA: TGTGCCACCCTTGGGACTAGCGGGGCCACGCAGTATTTT. Translation: CATLGTSGATQYF.

This clonotype was seen at least ten times. V usage is TRBV20-1 and J usage is TRBJ2-3, with 8 bases lining up with TRBD2. Germline V lookup: CDR1 DFQATT, CDR2 SNEGSKA (reference sequence). The CDR3 spans 15 residues. The J segment lost 4 bases and the V segment lost 5 bases, leaving 11 bases of the junction unmatched. The chain's CDR3 is CSAPTREGGSDTQYF. As DNA, the CDR3 is TGCAGTGCTCCTACCCGGGAGGGGGGGTCAGATACGCAGTATTTT.

This clonotype has a count of ten or more. The chain has TRBV5-1 and TRBJ2-1; maybe TRBD1 (6 bases). Trimming removed 2 bases at V and 9 bases at J, with 12 bases between. Germline CDR1 and CDR2: SGHRS and YFSETQ. The CDR3 runs 13 residues. CDR3 protein: CASSLTGQREQFF. In nucleotides, the CDR3 is TGCGCCAGCAGCTTAACAGGGCAGCGTGAGCAGTTCTTC.

The table lists this clonotype with many counts. The gene calls are TRBV20-1 and TRBJ1-2, with no clear D. The CDR3 consists of 14 residues. Trimming cost V 4 bases and J 4 bases, with 16 bases left between them. In germline, CDR1 is DFQATT, CDR2 SNEGSKA (reference sequence). The CDR3 DNA follows: TGCAGTGCTACCCACTCCCGCAGGCCCTATGGCTACACCTTC. Translated: CSATHSRRPYGYTF.

The chain employs TRBV7-2 and TRBJ2-3; TRBD2 matches 11 bases. CDR1 is SGHTA and CDR2 is FQGNSA in the germline V gene. The CDR3 spans 20 residues. V shed 3 bases, J shed 2 bases, and the junction held 16 bases outside the gene matches. Here the CDR3 DNA reads TGTGCCAGCAGCTTTGCCCCATTGGCTAGCGGGGGGCAAGACACAGATACGCAGTATTTT. Translated: CASSFAPLASGGQDTDTQYF.

This clonotype came up many times. The chain uses TRBV28 and TRBJ2-4; TRBD1 matches at 7 bases. This CDR3 spans 15 amino acids. V lost 4 bases, J lost 5 bases, and 8 bases stayed unmatched. The germline V gene has CDR1 MDHEN and CDR2 SYDVKM. The CDR3 DNA reads as TGTGCCAGCAGTTCCCTCGACAGGGACGAAAACATTCAGTACTTC. It translates to CASSSLDRDENIQYF.